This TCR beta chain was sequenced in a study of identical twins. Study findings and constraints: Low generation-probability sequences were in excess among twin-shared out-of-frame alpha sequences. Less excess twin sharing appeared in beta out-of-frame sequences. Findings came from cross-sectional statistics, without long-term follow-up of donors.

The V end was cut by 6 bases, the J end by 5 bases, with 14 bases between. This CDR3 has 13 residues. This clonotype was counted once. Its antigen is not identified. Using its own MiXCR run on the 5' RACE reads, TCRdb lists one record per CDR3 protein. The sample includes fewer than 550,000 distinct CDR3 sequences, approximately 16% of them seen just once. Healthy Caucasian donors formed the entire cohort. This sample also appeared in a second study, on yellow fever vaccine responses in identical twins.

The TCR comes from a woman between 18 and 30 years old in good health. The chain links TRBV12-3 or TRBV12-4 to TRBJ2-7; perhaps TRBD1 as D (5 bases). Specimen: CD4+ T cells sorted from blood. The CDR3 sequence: CASSTWQGNEQYF. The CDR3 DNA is TGTGCCAGCAGCACGTGGCAGGGAAACGAGCAGTACTTC.